Listed here is a single T cell receptor (beta chain). Its antigen is unidentified. Trimming stripped 3 bases from V and 0 bases from J, with 3 bases between. Looked up from germline, CDR1 is MNHNY and CDR2 is SVGAGI (reference sequence). The length of the CDR3 is 13 residues. The protocol was immunoSEQ multiplex PCR, while the TCRdb copy is restricted to in-frame clones and leaves out a portion. The sample lists over 400,000 clones; 90% were seen once. The record originates from a study of Ad26.COV2.S vaccination and SARS-CoV-2 variants. The study's findings and limits: Comparable non-spike TCR breadth was observed in vaccine and placebo recipients.

The treatment: around 19 received Ad26.COV2.S at low or high dose, single or two shots; about five received placebo; per-sample allocation not given. Sampling was performed 63 days after the first vaccine or placebo injection. This material consisted of peripheral blood, taken in a trial of Ad26.COV2.S vaccine versus placebo. This chain connects TRBV6-6 to TRBJ1-5; no clear D. This sequence was found in a person aged 18-60 years who received the Ad26.COV2.S COVID-19 vaccine or a placebo. The CDR3 region is CASSYYSNQPQHF. The CDR3 nucleotides read TGTGCCAGCAGTTATTATAGCAATCAGCCCCAGCATTTT.